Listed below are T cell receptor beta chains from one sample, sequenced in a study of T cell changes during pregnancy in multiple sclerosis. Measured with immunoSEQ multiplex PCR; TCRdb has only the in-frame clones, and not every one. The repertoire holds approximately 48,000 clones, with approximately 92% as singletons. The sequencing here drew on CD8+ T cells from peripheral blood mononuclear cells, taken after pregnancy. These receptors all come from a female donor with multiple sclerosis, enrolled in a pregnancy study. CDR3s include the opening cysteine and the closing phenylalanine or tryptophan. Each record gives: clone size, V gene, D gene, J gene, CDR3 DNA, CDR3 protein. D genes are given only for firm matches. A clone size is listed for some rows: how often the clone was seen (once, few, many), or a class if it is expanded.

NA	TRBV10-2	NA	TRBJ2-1	TGCGCCAGCACTACAGGGAGTGAGCAGTTCTTC	CASTTGSEQFF
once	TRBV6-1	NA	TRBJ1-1	TGTGCCAGCAAGGGACATATGAACACTGAAGCTTTCTTT	CASKGHMNTEAFF
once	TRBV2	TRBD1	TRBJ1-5	TGTGCCAGCAGGACAGGGAGCAATCAGCCCCAGCATTTT	CASRTGSNQPQHF
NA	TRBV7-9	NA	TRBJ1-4	TGTGCCAGCAGCTTAGAAGGTGGCGGTAGAAATGAAAAACTGTTTTTT	CASSLEGGGRNEKLFF
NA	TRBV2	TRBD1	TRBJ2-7	TGTGCCAGCAGTGCAGGACAGGGCTCCTACGAGCAGTACTTC	CASSAGQGSYEQYF
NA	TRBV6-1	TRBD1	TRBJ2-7	TGTGCCAGCAGTTCAAAAGACAGGGGCCGCCACGAGCAGTACTTC	CASSSKDRGRHEQYF
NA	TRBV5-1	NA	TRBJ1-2	TGCGCCAGCAGCTTTGGCTTGAGGGGGACCTCTAACTATGGCTACACCTTC	CASSFGLRGTSNYGYTF
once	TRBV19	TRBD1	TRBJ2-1	TGTGCCAGTAGTATATCGCGTCAGGGGGTTTTCGACAATGAGCAGTTCTTC	CASSISRQGVFDNEQFF
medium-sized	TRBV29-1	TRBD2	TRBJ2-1	TGCAGCGTTGTGGGAGGGCGACAATTCTACGTGTTCTTC	CSVVGGRQFYVFF
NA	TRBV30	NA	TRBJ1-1	TGTGCCTGGAGGTTCAGGGCGGTCACTGAAGCTTTCTTT	CAWRFRAVTEAFF
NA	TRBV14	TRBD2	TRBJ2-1	TGTGCCAGCAGCCCGCGGACTAGCGGGGGGTTCTCCTACAATGAGCAGTTCTTC	CASSPRTSGGFSYNEQFF
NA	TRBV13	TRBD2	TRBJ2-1	TGTGCCAGCAGCCGGGGACTAGCCAATGAGCAGTTCTTC	CASSRGLANEQFF
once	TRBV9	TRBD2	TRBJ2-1	TGTGCCAGCAGCGTAGATTGGACTAGCGGTTACAATGAGCAGTTCTTC	CASSVDWTSGYNEQFF
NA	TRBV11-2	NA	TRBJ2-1	TGTGCCAGCAGCCCAGTTCGTGAGCAGTTCTTC	CASSPVREQFF
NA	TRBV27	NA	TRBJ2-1	TGTGCCAGCACCTTCTCCGGGAACCCCTACAATGAGCAGTTCTTC	CASTFSGNPYNEQFF
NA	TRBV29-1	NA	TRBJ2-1	TGCAGCGTAGAGCGGGCCAGCTCCTACAATGAGCAGTTCTTC	CSVERASSYNEQFF
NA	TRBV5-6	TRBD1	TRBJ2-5	TGTGCCAGCAGCTTGCCGGGACAGGGGGCGTGGAAGACCCAGTACTTC	CASSLPGQGAWKTQYF
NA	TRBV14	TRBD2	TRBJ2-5	TGTGCCAGCAGCCAAGGCGTCCCGGGAGGGATTTCGGAGACCCAGTACTTC	CASSQGVPGGISETQYF
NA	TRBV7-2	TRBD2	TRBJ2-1	TGTGCCAGCAGCCCATATCTAGGTAGCGGGTCCTACAATGAGCAGTTCTTC	CASSPYLGSGSYNEQFF
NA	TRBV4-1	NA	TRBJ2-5	TGCGCCAGCAGCTACTCCGCGGGTGAGCCAGAGACCCAGTACTTC	CASSYSAGEPETQYF
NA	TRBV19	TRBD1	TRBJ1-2	TGTGCCAGTAGTCCCGGGACAGGGGTCTATGGCTACACCTTC	CASSPGTGVYGYTF
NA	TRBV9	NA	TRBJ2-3	TGTGCCAGCAGCCCCTGGACAGGGACTAACACAGATACGCAGTATTTT	CASSPWTGTNTDTQYF
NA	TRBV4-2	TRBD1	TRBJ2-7	TGTGCCAGCAGCCCAAGACAGGGTAACGACGAGCAGTACTTC	CASSPRQGNDEQYF
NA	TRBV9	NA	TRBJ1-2	TGTGCCAGCAGCGCAGGTAACTATGGCTACACCTTC	CASSAGNYGYTF
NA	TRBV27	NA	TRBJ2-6	TGTGCCAGCAGTTTGTCGGGGTCCGGGGCCAACGTCCTGACTTTC	CASSLSGSGANVLTF
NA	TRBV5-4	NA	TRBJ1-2	TGTGCCAGCAGCTTGACCCTCGGGAGCTACACCTTC	CASSLTLGSYTF
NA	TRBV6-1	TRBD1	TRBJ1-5	TGTGCCAGCAGAGAAGGGTTAGGGGGCGGACAGCCCCAGCATTTT	CASREGLGGGQPQHF
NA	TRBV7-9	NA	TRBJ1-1	TGTGCCAGCAGCCTAGCGGAGGGTGAAGCTTTCTTT	CASSLAEGEAFF
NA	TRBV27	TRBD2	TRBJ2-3	TGTGCCAGCAGTTTCGGGGGGGACACAGATACGCAGTATTTT	CASSFGGDTDTQYF
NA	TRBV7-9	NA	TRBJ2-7	TGTGCCAGCAGCTTAGCACGGCAGGGGACGTTTTACGAGCAGTACTTC	CASSLARQGTFYEQYF
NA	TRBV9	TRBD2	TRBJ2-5	TGTGCCAGCAGCGTAGAGGGACTAGCGGGGGGCCAAGAGACCCAGTACTTC	CASSVEGLAGGQETQYF
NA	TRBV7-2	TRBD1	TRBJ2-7	TGTGCCAGCAGCTTGGTGGCAGGGGGCGACTACGAGCAGTACTTC	CASSLVAGGDYEQYF
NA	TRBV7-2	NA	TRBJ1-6	TGTGCCAGCAGCTTAGCAACAGGGTCACCCCTCCACTTT	CASSLATGSPLHF
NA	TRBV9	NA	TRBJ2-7	TGTGCCAGCAGCATGGGCCCAGGCGCCTACGAGCAGTACTTC	CASSMGPGAYEQYF
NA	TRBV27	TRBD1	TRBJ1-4	TGTGCCAGCAGCCCAGCCGGGACAGGGGGGCTATCTGGGGAACTGTTTTTT	CASSPAGTGGLSGELFF
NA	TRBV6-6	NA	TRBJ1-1	TGTGCCAGCAGTTACGGCTTGAGGTGGACTGAAGCTTTCTTT	CASSYGLRWTEAFF
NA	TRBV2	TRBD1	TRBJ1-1	TGTGCCAGGAGCCCGGGACAGACGAACACTGAAGCTTTCTTT	CARSPGQTNTEAFF
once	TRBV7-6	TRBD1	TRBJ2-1	TGTGCCAGCAGCCTCGACAGGGGGGCCGGAAATGAGCAGTTCTTC	CASSLDRGAGNEQFF
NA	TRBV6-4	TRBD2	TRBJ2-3	TGTGCCAGCAGTGAGGAGACTAGCGGGGGCACAGATACGCAGTATTTT	CASSEETSGGTDTQYF
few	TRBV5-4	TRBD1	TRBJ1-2	TGTGCCAGCAGCTTGGAGCCCAGGGGGTTAGGCTACACCTTC	CASSLEPRGLGYTF
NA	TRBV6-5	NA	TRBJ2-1	TGTGCCAGCAGTTCCCCGATCAGGGATGAGCAGTTCTTC	CASSSPIRDEQFF
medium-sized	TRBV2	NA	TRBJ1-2	TGTGCCAGCAGCGCCTCGGGCTATGGCTACACCTTC	CASSASGYGYTF
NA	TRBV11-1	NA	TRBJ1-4	TGTGCCAGCAGCTTAGTGGGAAAAATCCTCACACGGAGGGAAAAACTGTTTTTT	CASSLVGKILTRREKLFF
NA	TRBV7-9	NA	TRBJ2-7	TGTGCCAGCAGCTTATCCGGGACAAACACCTACGAGCAGTACTTC	CASSLSGTNTYEQYF
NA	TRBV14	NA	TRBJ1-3	TGTGCCAGCAGCCAAGTCGGGGGTGGAAACACCATATATTTT	CASSQVGGGNTIYF
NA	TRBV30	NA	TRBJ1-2	TGTGCCTGGAGCGCATATACAGGCTACACCTTC	CAWSAYTGYTF
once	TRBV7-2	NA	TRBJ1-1	TGTGCCAGCAGCTTCGACAGGCTAGCTTTCTTT	CASSFDRLAFF
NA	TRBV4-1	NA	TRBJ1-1	TGCGCCAGCAGCCAAGAAAACGCGGGAGACGAAGCTTTCTTT	CASSQENAGDEAFF
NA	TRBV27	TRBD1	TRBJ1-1	TGTGCCAGCAGTTTTGGACAGGGTTCTGAAGCTTTCTTT	CASSFGQGSEAFF
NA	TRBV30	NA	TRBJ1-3	TGTGCCTACGCGCTTTCGGGAAACACCATATATTTT	CAYALSGNTIYF
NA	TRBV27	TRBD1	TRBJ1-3	TGTGCCAGCAGTGGGGGACAGGGCGCTGGAAACACCATATATTTT	CASSGGQGAGNTIYF
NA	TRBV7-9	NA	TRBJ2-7	TGTGCCAGCAGCTTAGAAGGGGCGTACTACGAGCAGTACTTC	CASSLEGAYYEQYF
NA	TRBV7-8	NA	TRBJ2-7	TGTGCCAGCAGCCCCCTCTACGAGCAGTACTTC	CASSPLYEQYF
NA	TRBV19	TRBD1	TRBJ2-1	TGTGCCAGTAGTATAGGCTCGGGACAGGGGCGAAACAATGAGCAGTTCTTC	CASSIGSGQGRNNEQFF
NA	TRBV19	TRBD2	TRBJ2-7	TGTGCCAGTAGTATTACTAGCGGTTCCTACGAGCAGTACTTC	CASSITSGSYEQYF
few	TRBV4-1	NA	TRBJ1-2	TGCGCCAGCAGCCAAGAGGGCAGGGGAGGCTACACCTTC	CASSQEGRGGYTF
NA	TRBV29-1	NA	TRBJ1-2	TGCAGCGTTGAAAAAACAGAAAGAAATGGCTACACCTTC	CSVEKTERNGYTF
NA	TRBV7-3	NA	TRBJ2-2	TGTGCCAGCAGCTCCTTTACCGGGGAGCTGTTTTTT	CASSSFTGELFF